Each of the 15 T cell receptor beta chains below was sequenced from the same sample in a study of T cell responses to AZD1222 COVID-19 vaccine. Sequenced by immunoSEQ multiplex PCR; TCRdb stores in-frame clones only, minus some. The sample holds around 190,000 clones; about 89% are singletons and the top ten take 1.5% to 2%. The sequencing here drew on peripheral blood, taken 28 days after the second AZD1222 dose. All receptors come from an adult who received the AZD1222 COVID-19 vaccine.

This chain connects TRBV7-3 to TRBJ2-1; tentative D call: TRBD2 (6 bases). Germline CDR1 reads SGHTA; CDR2 reads FQGTGA. V dropped 1 base and J dropped 1 base, with 11 bases sitting between them. There are 16 residues in the CDR3. The chain's CDR3 is CASSLKGRGSYNEQFF. CDR3 sequence (DNA): TGTGCCAGCAGCTTAAAGGGGCGGGGTTCCTACAATGAGCAGTTCTTC. The full variable domain, rest sourced from reference TRBV7-3 and TRBJ2-1, is GAGVSQTPSNKVTEKGKYVELRCDPISGHTALYWYRQSLGQGPEFLIYFQGTGAADDSGLPNDRFFAVRPEGSVSTLKIQRTERGDSAVYLCASSLKGRGSYNEQFFGPGTRLTVL.

This chain connects TRBV7-9 to TRBJ1-5, with D tentatively TRBD1 (5 bases). CDR1 is SEHNR, CDR2 FQNEAQ, per germline (reference sequence). V shed 10 bases and J shed 2 bases, with 12 bases lying between them. The CDR3 extends over 13 amino acids. CDR3 region: CATSQGGNQPQHF. In nucleotides, the CDR3 is TGTGCCACCAGTCAGGGAGGCAATCAGCCCCAGCATTTT.

The chain recombines TRBV18 with TRBJ1-1, with D tentatively TRBD1 (5 bases). This CDR3 contains 13 residues. V was cut by 3 bases and J by 3 bases, with 8 bases left in between. Germline V gene sequence: CDR1 KGHSH, CDR2 LQKENI. In nucleotides, the CDR3 is TGTGCCAGCTCACCTAGCAGGGACACTGAAGCTTTCTTT. Translating it yields CASSPSRDTEAFF.

This rearrangement joins TRBV21-1 to TRBJ2-5. TRBV21-1 represents a pseudogene. The length of the CDR3 is 17 residues. In nucleotides, the CDR3 is TGTGCCAGCAGCATGCTCTCTCGGCAGTTGGGTCAAGAGACCCAGTACTTC. Translated: CASSMLSRQLGQETQYF.

V usage is TRBV4-2 and J usage is TRBJ2-1; 9 bases align to TRBD2. The CDR3 spans 18 residues. The V segment lost 0 bases and the J segment 2 bases; nucleotides outside the gene matches: 8. Germline loops: CDR1 LGHNA, CDR2 YNFKEQ. In DNA form, the CDR3 reads TGTGCCAGCAGCCAAGACCACGGACTAGCGAGAACCTACAATGAGCAGTTCTTC. As protein: CASSQDHGLARTYNEQFF.

V gene TRBV5-1 combines with J gene TRBJ1-2; D is perhaps TRBD1 (5 bases). This CDR3 contains 13 residues. Germline CDR1 is SGHRS and CDR2 is YFSETQ. The ends were cut back, 0 bases at V and 4 bases at J, with 7 bases in the middle. In nucleotides, the CDR3 is TGCGCCAGCAGCTTGGACGACAGCTATGGCTACACCTTC. It translates to CASSLDDSYGYTF.

DNA of the CDR3: TGTGCCAGCAGCCAAAACTACCAAGAGACCCAGTACTTC. It codes for CASSQNYQETQYF. V gene TRBV4-2 combines with J gene TRBJ2-5, with no clear D. Germline assignment: CDR1 LGHNA and CDR2 YNFKEQ. The CDR3 spans 13 residues. Trimming removed 2 bases from V and 0 bases from J, with 4 bases in between.

The chain couples TRBV12-3 or TRBV12-4 to TRBJ2-7; D not certain. Trimming removed 7 bases from V and 0 bases from J, with 10 bases in between. The CDR3 sequence is 13 residues long. The CDR3 bases are TGTGCCAGCACCCAACCCCACTCCTACGAGCAGTACTTC. This sequence encodes CASTQPHSYEQYF.

The rearrangement links TRBV3-1 (or the pseudogene TRBV3-2) to TRBJ1-2, with D unresolved. Looked up from germline, CDR1 is LGHDT and CDR2 is YNNKEL (reference sequence). The CDR3 has 12 residues. Trimming pared 6 bases from V and 4 bases from J, leaving 9 bases between. In DNA form, the CDR3 reads TGTGCCAGCAGTCAGGATTTCTATGGCTACACCTTC. It yields the protein CASSQDFYGYTF.

The chain's CDR3 is CASSFGAGTGVREKLFF. The CDR3 region has the DNA TGCGCCAGCAGCTTCGGGGCCGGGACAGGGGTACGGGAAAAACTGTTTTTT. The rearrangement uses TRBV5-1 and TRBJ1-4; 10 bases are shared with TRBD1. CDR1 SGHRS and CDR2 YFSETQ come from the germline V gene. The CDR3 length is 17 residues. Germline trimming cut 2 bases from V and 8 bases from J; bases unmatched to any gene: 12. Full variable domain (rest looked up from reference TRBV5-1 and TRBJ1-4): KAGVTQTPRYLIKTRGQQVTLSCSPISGHRSVSWYQQTPGQGLQFLFEYFSETQRNKGNFPGRFSGRQFSNSRSEMNVSTLELGDSALYLCASSFGAGTGVREKLFFGSGTQLSVL.

The chain joins TRBV19 to TRBJ2-2; D not certain. CDR1 is LNHDA and CDR2 is SQIVND in the germline V gene (reference sequence). CDR3 length equals 13 residues. Between the trimmed V and J ends, which lost 7 bases and 5 bases, there was a span of 11 bases. CDR3 protein: CASIGIWTGELFF. For the CDR3, the DNA is TGTGCCAGTATTGGGATATGGACCGGGGAGCTGTTTTTT.

This chain links TRBV6-5 with TRBJ1-2; tentatively, D is TRBD1 (6 bases). V was trimmed by 6 bases and J by 5 bases, leaving 19 bases between them. CDR3 length equals 15 residues. The germline V gene has CDR1 MNHEY and CDR2 SVGAGI. CDR3 nucleotide sequence: TGTGCCAGCAGGAAGGGGGAGGGACTGAAGTATGGCTACACCTTC. Protein sequence: CASRKGEGLKYGYTF.

This clone was detected once. The chain uses TRBV29-1 and TRBJ2-2, with D perhaps matching TRBD2 (5 bases). This CDR3 region has 12 residues. CDR1 is SQVTM, CDR2 ANQGSEA, per germline. Trimming removed 7 bases at V and 5 bases at J, with 11 bases between. In nucleotides, the CDR3 is TGCAGCGCCGGACGAGGGACCGGGGAGCTGTTTTTT. Protein sequence: CSAGRGTGELFF.

V gene TRBV12-3 or TRBV12-4 combines with J gene TRBJ1-3; D not certain. Trimming stripped 5 bases from V and 2 bases from J, with 7 bases between. The CDR3 spans 13 residues. CDR3 in amino acids: CASSPEPGNTIYF. DNA of the CDR3: TGTGCCAGCAGTCCCGAACCTGGAAACACCATATATTTT.

The chain uses TRBV2 and TRBJ2-7; TRBD2 aligns across 8 bases. Germline CDR1 and CDR2: SNHLY and FYNNEI. The CDR3 covers 14 residues. With V trimmed by 4 bases and J by 4 bases, 6 bases remained unmatched. This chain's CDR3 is CASSVVAGQYEQYF. CDR3 sequence (DNA): TGTGCCAGCAGTGTCGTAGCGGGACAATACGAGCAGTACTTC.